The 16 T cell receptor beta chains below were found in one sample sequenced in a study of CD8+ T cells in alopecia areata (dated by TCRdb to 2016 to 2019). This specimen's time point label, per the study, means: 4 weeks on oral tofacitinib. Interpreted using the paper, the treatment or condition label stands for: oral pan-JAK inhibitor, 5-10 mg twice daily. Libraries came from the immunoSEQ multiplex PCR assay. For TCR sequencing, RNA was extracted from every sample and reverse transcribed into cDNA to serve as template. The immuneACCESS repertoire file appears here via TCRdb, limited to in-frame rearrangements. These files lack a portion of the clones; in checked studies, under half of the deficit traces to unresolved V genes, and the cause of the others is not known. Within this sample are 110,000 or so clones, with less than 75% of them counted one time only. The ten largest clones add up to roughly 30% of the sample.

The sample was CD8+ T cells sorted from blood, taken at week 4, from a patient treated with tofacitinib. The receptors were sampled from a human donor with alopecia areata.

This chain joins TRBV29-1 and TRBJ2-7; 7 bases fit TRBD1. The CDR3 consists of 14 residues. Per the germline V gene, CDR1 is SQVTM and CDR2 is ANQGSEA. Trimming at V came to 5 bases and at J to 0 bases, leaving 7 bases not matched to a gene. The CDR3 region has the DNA TGCAGCGTTATCGACAGGGTGAGCTCCTACGAGCAGTACTTC. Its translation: CSVIDRVSSYEQYF.

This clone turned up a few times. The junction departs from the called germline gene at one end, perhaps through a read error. CDR3 coding DNA: TGTGCCAGCAGCCAAGTAGCGGGCAAGCAAGAGACCCAGTACTTC. It translates to CASSQVAGKQETQYF. V gene TRBV4-1 combines with J gene TRBJ2-5; 7 bases are a match to TRBD2. Germline V gene lookup returns CDR1 MGHRA and CDR2 YSYEKL. CDR3 size: 15 residues.

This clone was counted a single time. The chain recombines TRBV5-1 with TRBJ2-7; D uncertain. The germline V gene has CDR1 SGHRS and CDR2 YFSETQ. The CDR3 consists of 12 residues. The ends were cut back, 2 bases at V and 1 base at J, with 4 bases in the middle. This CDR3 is CASSFTSYEQYF. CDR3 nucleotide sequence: TGCGCCAGCAGCTTCACTTCCTACGAGCAGTACTTC.

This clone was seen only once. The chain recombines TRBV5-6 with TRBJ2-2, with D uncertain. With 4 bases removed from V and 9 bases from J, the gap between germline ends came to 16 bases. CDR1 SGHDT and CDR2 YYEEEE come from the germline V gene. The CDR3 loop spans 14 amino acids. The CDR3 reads CASSERSPARELFF. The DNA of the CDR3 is TGTGCCAGCAGCGAACGAAGTCCCGCCCGGGAGCTGTTTTTT.

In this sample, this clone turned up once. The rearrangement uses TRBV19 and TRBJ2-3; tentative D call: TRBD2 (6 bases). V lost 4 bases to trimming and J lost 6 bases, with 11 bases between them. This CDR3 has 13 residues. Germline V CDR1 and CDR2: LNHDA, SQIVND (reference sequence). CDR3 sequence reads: CASSNLEGDTQYF. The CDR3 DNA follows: TGTGCCAGTAGTAATTTGGAGGGTGATACGCAGTATTTT. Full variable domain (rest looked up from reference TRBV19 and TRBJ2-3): DGGITQSPKYLFRKEGQNVTLSCEQNLNHDAMYWYRQDPGQGLRLIYYSQIVNDFQKGDIAEGYSVSREKKESFPLTVTSAQKNPTAFYLCASSNLEGDTQYFGPGTRLTVL.

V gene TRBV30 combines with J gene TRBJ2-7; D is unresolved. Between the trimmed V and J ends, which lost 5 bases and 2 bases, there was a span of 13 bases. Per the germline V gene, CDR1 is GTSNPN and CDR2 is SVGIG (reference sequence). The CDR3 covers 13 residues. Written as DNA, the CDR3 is TGTGCCTGGGAAGTGCATGATACCTACGAGCAGTACTTC. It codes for CAWEVHDTYEQYF.

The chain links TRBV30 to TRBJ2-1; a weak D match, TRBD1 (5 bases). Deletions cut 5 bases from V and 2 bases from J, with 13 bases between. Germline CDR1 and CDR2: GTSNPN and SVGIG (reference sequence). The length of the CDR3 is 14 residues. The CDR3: CAWGTGSPYNEQFF. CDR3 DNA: TGTGCCTGGGGCACAGGCTCCCCCTACAATGAGCAGTTCTTC. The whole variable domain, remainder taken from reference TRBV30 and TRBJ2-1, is SQTIHQWPATLVQPVGSPLSLECTVEGTSNPNLYWYRQAAGRGLQLLFYSVGIGQISSEVPQNLSASRPQDRQFILSSKKLLLSDSGFYLCAWGTGSPYNEQFFGPGTRLTVL.

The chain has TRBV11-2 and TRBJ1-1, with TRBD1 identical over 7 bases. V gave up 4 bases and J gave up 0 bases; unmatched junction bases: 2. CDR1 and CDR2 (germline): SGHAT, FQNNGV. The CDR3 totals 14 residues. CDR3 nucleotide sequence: TGTGCCAGCAGCTCGGGACAGATGAACACTGAAGCTTTCTTT. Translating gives CASSSGQMNTEAFF.

CDR3 nucleotide sequence: TGTGCCAGCAGGCAATTAGACGACTACGAGCAGTACTTC. Its translation: CASRQLDDYEQYF. The chain links TRBV27 to TRBJ2-7; D not resolved. Germline CDR1 MNHEY, CDR2 SMNVEV (reference sequence). This CDR3 region has 13 residues. Trimming left V 6 bases short and J 3 bases short, with 12 bases between.

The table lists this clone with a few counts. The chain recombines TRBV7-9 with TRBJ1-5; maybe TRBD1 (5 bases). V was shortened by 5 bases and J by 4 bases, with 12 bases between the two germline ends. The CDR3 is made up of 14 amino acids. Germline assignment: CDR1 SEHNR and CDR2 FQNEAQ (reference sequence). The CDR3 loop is CASSPQGPNQPQHF. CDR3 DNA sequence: TGTGCCAGCAGCCCGCAGGGTCCAAATCAGCCCCAGCATTTT.

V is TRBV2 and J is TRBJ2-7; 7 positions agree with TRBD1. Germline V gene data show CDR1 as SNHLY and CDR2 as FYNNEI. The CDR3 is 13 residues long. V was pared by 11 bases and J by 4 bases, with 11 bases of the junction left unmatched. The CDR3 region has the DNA TGTGCCGCAGCCCAGACAGGGTGGTACGAGCAGTACTTC. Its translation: CAAAQTGWYEQYF.

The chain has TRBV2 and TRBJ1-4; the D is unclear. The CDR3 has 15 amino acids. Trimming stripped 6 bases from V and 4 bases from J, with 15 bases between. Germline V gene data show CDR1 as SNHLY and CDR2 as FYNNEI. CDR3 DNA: TGTGCCAGCAGCCCGCCCGGCCAGTTTAATGAAAAACTGTTTTTT. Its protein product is CASSPPGQFNEKLFF.

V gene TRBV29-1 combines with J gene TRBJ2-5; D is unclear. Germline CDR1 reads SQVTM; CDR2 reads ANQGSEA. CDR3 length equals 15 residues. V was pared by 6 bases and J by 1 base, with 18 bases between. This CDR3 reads CSVLRVENVQETQYF. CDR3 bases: TGCAGCGTCCTCCGAGTCGAGAACGTCCAAGAGACCCAGTACTTC.

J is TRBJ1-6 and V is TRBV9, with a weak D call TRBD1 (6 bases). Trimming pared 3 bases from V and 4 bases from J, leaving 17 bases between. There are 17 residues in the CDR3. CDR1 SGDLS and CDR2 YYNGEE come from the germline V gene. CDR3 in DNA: TGTGCCAGCAGCGACGAACAGGGTCAAGGTTATAATTCACCCCTCCACTTT. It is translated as CASSDEQGQGYNSPLHF. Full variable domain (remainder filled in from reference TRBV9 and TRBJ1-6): DSGVTQTPKHLITATGQRVTLRCSPRSGDLSVYWYQQSLDQGLQFLIQYYNGEERAKGNILERFSAQQFPDLHSELNLSSLELGDSALYFCASSDEQGQGYNSPLHFGNGTRLTVT.

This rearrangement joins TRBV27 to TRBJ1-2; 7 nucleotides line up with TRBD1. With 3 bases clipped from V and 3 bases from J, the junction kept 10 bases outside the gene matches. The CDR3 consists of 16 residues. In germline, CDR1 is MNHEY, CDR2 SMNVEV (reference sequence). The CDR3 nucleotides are TGTGCCAGCAGTTTGGCTCTAGACAGGGCGGACTATGGCTACACCTTC. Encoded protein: CASSLALDRADYGYTF.

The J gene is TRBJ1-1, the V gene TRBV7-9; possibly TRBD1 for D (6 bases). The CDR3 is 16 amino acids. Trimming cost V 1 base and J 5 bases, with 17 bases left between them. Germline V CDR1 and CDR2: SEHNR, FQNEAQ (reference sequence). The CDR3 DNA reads TGTGCCAGCAGCTTAGACCCGACAGGACGGAGGACTGAAGCTTTCTTT. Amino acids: CASSLDPTGRRTEAFF. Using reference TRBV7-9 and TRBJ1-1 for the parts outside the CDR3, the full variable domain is DTGVSQNPRHKITKRGQNVTFRCDPISEHNRLYWYRQTLGQGPEFLTYFQNEAQLEKSRLLSDRFSAERPKGSFSTLEIQRTEQGDSAMYLCASSLDPTGRRTEAFFGQGTRLTVV.